A selection of T cell receptor beta chains follows, all from one sample in a study of blood T cell repertoires in COVID-19. Measured with immunoSEQ multiplex PCR; TCRdb has only the in-frame clones, and not every one. The sample records 220,000 or so clones, 84% being singletons. Input material: PBMCs or T cells enriched from blood (not recorded which). The receptors come from a woman in her thirties or forties who had recovered from COVID-19. Both conserved end residues are part of each CDR3. D genes are given only for firm matches. Clone size is not always given. Where it is, it says once, few, many or a class for expanded clones.

TRBV6-1	-	TRBJ2-2	TRBD1	TGTGCCAGCAGTGAAAAGAAGCAGGGGGCCGGGGAGCTGTTTTTT	CASSEKKQGAGELFF
TRBV6-5	-	TRBJ2-3	TRBD2	TGTGCCAGCACTTCGCTAGCGGGAGTGGCAGATACGCAGTATTTT	CASTSLAGVADTQYF
TRBV5-1	-	TRBJ2-3	TRBD2	TGCGCCAGCAGCGTTACTAGCGGGAGCTCGGGAGATACGCAGTATTTT	CASSVTSGSSGDTQYF
TRBV6-5	-	TRBJ1-2	-	TGTGCCAGCAGTAATTCAGGCTATGGCTACACCTTC	CASSNSGYGYTF
TRBV24-1	-	TRBJ2-3	TRBD1	TGTGCCACCAGTGATCCCGGGACAGAGGGAGATACGCAGTATTTT	CATSDPGTEGDTQYF
TRBV28	-	TRBJ1-4	-	TGTGCCAGCAGTTTAGGCGGGAATGAAAAACTGTTTTTT	CASSLGGNEKLFF
TRBV29-1	-	TRBJ2-3	-	TGCAGCGAGGGTGGGGCCACAGATACGCAGTATTTT	CSEGGATDTQYF
TRBV4-1	-	TRBJ2-2	TRBD1	TGCGCCAGCAGCCAAGTCGGCAGGGGGCTATGGGCAGGCGACACCGGGGAGCTGTTTTTT	CASSQVGRGLWAGDTGELFF
TRBV5-1	-	TRBJ1-1	-	TGCGCCAGCAGACGGGGGGAGAGGAACACTGAAGCTTTCTTT	CASRRGERNTEAFF
TRBV6-5	-	TRBJ2-1	TRBD2	TGTGCCAGCGCCCCTAGCGGGAGGGCCCACAATGAGCAGTTCTTC	CASAPSGRAHNEQFF
TRBV27	-	TRBJ2-7	-	TGTGCCAGCAGCAGAGGGGGACCTCCCTACGAGCAGTACTTC	CASSRGGPPYEQYF
TRBV6-1	once	TRBJ1-5	-	TGTGCCAGCAGTGACACAGGCAGGAATCAGCCCCAGCATTTT	CASSDTGRNQPQHF
TRBV6-5	-	TRBJ1-2	-	TGTGCCAGCAAATTCCCCGACTTGGGCTACACCTTC	CASKFPDLGYTF
TRBV6-1	-	TRBJ1-5	-	TGTGCCAGCAGTGAATATTTCGGACTGATTGTTAGCAATCAGCCCCAGCATTTT	CASSEYFGLIVSNQPQHF
TRBV7-8	-	TRBJ2-3	-	TGTGCCAGCAGACGGAGGGTGGGAGGCCTGCAAGCAGATACGCAGTATTTT	CASRRRVGGLQADTQYF
TRBV9	-	TRBJ2-5	-	TGTGCCAGCAGCTACGGACAGAACCAAGAGACCCAGTACTTC	CASSYGQNQETQYF
TRBV19	-	TRBJ1-5	TRBD1	TGTGCCAGTAGTATAGATATCGGGACAGGGAGGCGCAATCAGCCCCAGCATTTT	CASSIDIGTGRRNQPQHF
TRBV19	few	TRBJ1-5	-	TGTGCCAGTAGTATAGACCGAGATCAGCCCCAGCATTTT	CASSIDRDQPQHF
TRBV27	-	TRBJ2-2	-	TGTGCCAGCAGTCCCGTAATTAGAGGGACCGGGGAGCTGTTTTTT	CASSPVIRGTGELFF
TRBV29-1	-	TRBJ1-2	-	TGCAGCGTTGACGGCCAGGGGTACTATGGCTACACCTTC	CSVDGQGYYGYTF
TRBV10-3	once	TRBJ2-7	-	TGTGCCATCGGGGATGAGGACAAATCCTACGAGCAGTACTTC	CAIGDEDKSYEQYF
TRBV14	once	TRBJ2-3	TRBD1	TGTGCCAGCAGCCAAGTCGGACAGGGGACGGGATGGCACTTAGATACGCAGTATTTT	CASSQVGQGTGWHLDTQYF